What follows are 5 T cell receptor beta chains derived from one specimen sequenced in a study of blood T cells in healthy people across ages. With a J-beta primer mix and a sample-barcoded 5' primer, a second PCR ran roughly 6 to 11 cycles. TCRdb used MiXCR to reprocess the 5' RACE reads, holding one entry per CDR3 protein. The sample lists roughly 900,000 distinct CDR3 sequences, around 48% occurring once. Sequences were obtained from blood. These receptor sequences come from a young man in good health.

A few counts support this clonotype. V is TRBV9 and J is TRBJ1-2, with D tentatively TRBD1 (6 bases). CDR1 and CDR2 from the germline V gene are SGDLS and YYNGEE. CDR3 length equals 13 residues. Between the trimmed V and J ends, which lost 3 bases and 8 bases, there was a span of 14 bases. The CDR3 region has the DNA TGTGCCAGCAGCGCCCGACAGGACGCAGGCTACACCTTC. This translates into CASSARQDAGYTF.

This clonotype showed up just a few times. CDR3 coding DNA: TGTGCCAGCAGTTTAGCAGGGGCGAATAGCTATGGCTACACCTTC. This codes for CASSLAGANSYGYTF. This chain links TRBV12-3 or TRBV12-4 with TRBJ1-2, with D maybe TRBD1 (5 bases). Trimming took off 0 bases at V and 4 bases at J, with 12 bases between the two ends. The CDR3 runs 15 residues.

In nucleotides, the CDR3 is TGTGCCAGCAGCTCCTTGGGACTGGTTTCCGATGGCTACACCTTC. Translation gives CASSSLGLVSDGYTF. The chain employs TRBV11-2 and TRBJ1-2, with a possible D match to TRBD1 (5 bases). V gave up 4 bases and J gave up 6 bases, with 18 bases separating them. There are 15 residues in the CDR3. In germline, CDR1 is SGHAT, CDR2 FQNNGV.

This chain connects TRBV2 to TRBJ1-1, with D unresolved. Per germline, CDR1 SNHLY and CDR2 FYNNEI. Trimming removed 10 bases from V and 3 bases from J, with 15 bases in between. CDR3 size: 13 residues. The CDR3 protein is CATGMWPDTEAFF. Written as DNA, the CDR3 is TGTGCCACCGGAATGTGGCCCGACACTGAAGCTTTCTTT.

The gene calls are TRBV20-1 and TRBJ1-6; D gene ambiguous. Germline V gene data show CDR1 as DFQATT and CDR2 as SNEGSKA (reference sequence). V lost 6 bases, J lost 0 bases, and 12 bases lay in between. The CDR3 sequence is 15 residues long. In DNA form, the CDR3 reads TGCAGTGCGGGCGACGTGAGCTCCTATAATTCACCCCTCCACTTT. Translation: CSAGDVSSYNSPLHF.